Each of the 19 T cell receptor beta chains below was sequenced from the same sample in a study of regulatory T cells in long-lasting Graves disease. CDR3 regions were amplified by Arm-PCR using iRepertoire HTBI primers to build TCR beta libraries. TCRdb re-called the multiplex PCR reads through MiXCR, storing one row per CDR3 protein. This table holds fewer than 550,000 distinct CDR3 sequences, about 16% found once. Stated time point: newly diagnosed GD, antithyroid drugs for less than 3 months. With RNA extracted from PBMCs as input, the TCR library was made. Another study also made use of these data, one on T cells in Graves' hyperthyroidism and ophthalmopathy.

Sequencing was performed on peripheral blood mononuclear cells (PBMCs), taken at new diagnosis, from a patient treated with antithyroid drugs. These receptor sequences come from a woman between 40 and 65 years old with Graves disease.

This sequence joins TRBV29-1 and TRBJ1-1; 7 bases are shared with TRBD1. CDR1 and CDR2 from the germline V gene are SQVTM and ANQGSEA. V was clipped by 3 bases and J by 6 bases; unmatched bases: 7. This CDR3 has 13 amino acids. The CDR3 sequence: CSVDRGGDAEAFF. The CDR3 DNA sequence: TGCAGCGTTGACAGGGGGGGGGACGCTGAAGCTTTCTTT.

This clonotype occurred many times. CDR3 nucleotides: TGTGCCAGCAGCCCCGTCATAGGAGCCTACGAGCAGTACTTC. Translating it yields CASSPVIGAYEQYF. The chain carries TRBV3-1 and TRBJ2-7; D gene uncertain. CDR1 and CDR2 (germline): LGHDT, YNNKEL (reference sequence). The CDR3 is 14 amino acids. V gave up 4 bases and J gave up 2 bases, with 12 bases separating them.

This clonotype was counted only a few times. A much more abundant neighbour one base away suggests this may be a read error. V and J are TRBV7-3 and TRBJ2-3; D remains unclear. The CDR3 spans 13 residues. V was pared by 1 base and J by 7 bases, with 9 bases between. Germline V CDR1 and CDR2: SGHTA, FQGTGA. Here the CDR3 reads CASSLSLGNTQYF. CDR3 in DNA: TGTGCCAGCAGCTTAAGTCTGGGAAATACGCAGTATTTT.

This clonotype was observed at least ten times. The CDR3 bases are TGTGCCAGCAGTCATGGCAGGGACCCTGAAGCTTTCTTT. Amino acid sequence: CASSHGRDPEAFF. The chain combines TRBV6-1 with TRBJ1-1, with a weak D call TRBD1 (5 bases). Trimming shortened V by 5 bases and J by 6 bases, and 13 bases separated the two germline ends. Germline V gene sequence: CDR1 MNHNS, CDR2 SASEGT. This CDR3 region has 13 residues.

This clonotype was counted ten times or more. This chain connects TRBV2 to TRBJ1-1; D call uncertain. The CDR3 is made up of 11 amino acids. V dropped 11 bases and J dropped 1 base, with 8 bases sitting between them. Per the germline V gene, CDR1 is SNHLY and CDR2 is FYNNEI. The CDR3 spells CAGEENTEAFF. The CDR3 DNA reads as TGTGCCGGAGAGGAGAACACTGAAGCTTTCTTT.

In this sample, this clonotype turned up many times. CDR3 in DNA: TGTGCCAGCGCAGGACAGGGAGCGCAGCCCCAGCATTTT. Protein: CASAGQGAQPQHF. The rearrangement joins TRBV18 to TRBJ1-5; 8 nucleotides line up with TRBD1. Trimming removed 8 bases from V and 7 bases from J; junction bases left unmatched: 7. Per germline, CDR1 KGHSH and CDR2 LQKENI. The CDR3 loop spans 13 amino acids.

This chain uses TRBV6-1 with TRBJ2-2, with 12 bases aligning to TRBD1. The germline CDR1 and CDR2 sequences are MNHNS and SASEGT. The V and J ends lost 6 bases and 7 bases, in that order; junction bases with no gene match: 12. This CDR3 comprises 17 residues. The CDR3 DNA sequence: TGTGCCAGCAGCCGAACTCCGGGACAGGGGGCTATCGGGGAGCTGTTTTTT. Its translation: CASSRTPGQGAIGELFF.

The V call is TRBV12-5, the J call TRBJ2-5; D might be TRBD1 (5 bases). V gave up 1 base and J gave up 4 bases, with 10 bases separating them. The CDR3 has 14 amino acids. CDR1 LGHNT and CDR2 FRNRAP come from the germline V gene. The CDR3 is CASGLGTDRETQYF. The CDR3 region has the DNA TGTGCTAGTGGTTTGGGCACTGACAGAGAGACCCAGTACTTC.

Concerning this clonotype: A much larger clone sits a single nucleotide away, making a read error possible. The rearrangement links TRBV3-1 to TRBJ2-4; TRBD2 matches at 13 bases. This CDR3 contains 19 residues. The V segment lost 1 base and the J segment 12 bases; nucleotides outside the gene matches: 18. Germline V gene lookup returns CDR1 LGHDT and CDR2 YNNKEL (reference sequence). The CDR3 is CASSQVPLAGGSKLDTQYF. The CDR3 DNA is TGTGCCAGCAGCCAAGTCCCACTAGCGGGGGGGAGTAAGTTGGACACTCAGTACTTC.

Worth noting for this clonotype: This could be a read error, since a much larger clone is one nucleotide away. V is TRBV20-1 and J is TRBJ2-3; D is undetermined. The CDR3 covers 12 residues. Germline V gene lookup returns CDR1 DFQATT and CDR2 SNEGSKA (reference sequence). The CDR3 here is CSARLGSDAQYF. As DNA, the CDR3 is TGCAGTGCTAGGCTTGGGTCAGATGCGCAGTATTTT.

V is TRBV5-6 and J is TRBJ1-5; unclear D gene. The germline V gene has CDR1 SGHDT and CDR2 YYEEEE. This CDR3 has 14 residues. Trimming took 2 bases from V and 1 from J, leaving 7 bases between them. The CDR3: CASSFSTSNQPQHF. The DNA for the CDR3 is TGTGCCAGCAGCTTTAGTACCAGCAATCAGCCCCAGCATTTT. Complete variable domain (other parts from reference TRBV5-6 and TRBJ1-5): DAGVTQSPTHLIKTRGQQVTLRCSPKSGHDTVSWYQQALGQGPQFIFQYYEEEERQRGNFPDRFSGHQFPNYSSELNVNALLLGDSALYLCASSFSTSNQPQHFGDGTRLSIL.

The V and J genes are TRBV3-1 and TRBJ2-3, with D possibly TRBD1 on 5 matching bases. V lost 0 bases to trimming and J lost 2 bases, with 12 bases between them. The length of the CDR3 is 16 residues. Germline-derived CDR1 and CDR2 are LGHDT and YNNKEL (reference sequence). The CDR3 region has the DNA TGTGCCAGCAGCCAAGATTGGGGCCTCCCCACAGATACGCAGTATTTT. Amino acid sequence: CASSQDWGLPTDTQYF.

This chain connects TRBV12-3 or TRBV12-4 to TRBJ2-3; 10 bases are shared with TRBD1. The CDR3 covers 14 residues. Unmatched junction bases numbered 4, after V lost 5 bases and J lost 5 bases. CDR3 protein: CASSQGQGIDTQYF. The DNA of the CDR3 is TGTGCCAGCAGTCAGGGACAGGGGATAGATACGCAGTATTTT.

In this sample, this clonotype turned up many times. The rearrangement links TRBV11-1 to TRBJ2-3; D possibly corresponds to TRBD1 (6 bases). V lost 5 bases, J lost 6 bases, and 15 bases lay in between. CDR3 length equals 14 residues. CDR1 and CDR2 from the germline V gene are SGHAT and FQDESV (reference sequence). CDR3 amino acids: CASSPRARGDTQYF. The CDR3 DNA reads TGTGCCAGCAGCCCCCGCGCTAGGGGGGATACGCAGTATTTT.

This clonotype was counted a few times. The chain is built from TRBV28 and TRBJ1-3, with D unresolved. V lost 3 bases and J lost 4, with 7 bases in between. CDR1 and CDR2 (germline): MDHEN, SYDVKM. The CDR3 sequence is 13 residues long. The CDR3 is CASSFQGGNTIYF. The CDR3 DNA sequence: TGTGCCAGCAGTTTTCAAGGAGGAAACACCATATATTTT.

This chain joins TRBV12-3 or TRBV12-4 and TRBJ1-2; possibly TRBD1 for D (5 bases). V lost 6 bases and J 4 bases, leaving 12 bases between the germline ends. CDR3 length equals 13 residues. The DNA of the CDR3 is TGTGCCAGCAGCCATGGCGGGACCTATGGCTACACCTTC. Translating gives CASSHGGTYGYTF.

The chain employs TRBV19 and TRBJ2-2; no firm D call. The CDR3 spans 16 residues. V lost 7 bases and J 0 bases, leaving 15 bases between the germline ends. In germline, CDR1 is LNHDA, CDR2 SQIVND (reference sequence). The CDR3 DNA is TGTGCCAGTAAAGCGATAGCAGCTACGAACACCGGGGAGCTGTTTTTT. This codes for CASKAIAATNTGELFF.

This clonotype was observed a few times. The rearrangement links TRBV5-1 to TRBJ2-3; 8 bases agree with TRBD1. V was clipped by 5 bases and J by 5 bases; unmatched bases: 16. Germline V CDR1 and CDR2: SGHRS, YFSETQ. This CDR3 has 17 amino acids. CDR3 nucleotide sequence: TGCGCCAGCAGTGAAACAACGTTGGGGACAGGCAGAGATACGCAGTATTTT. Translating it yields CASSETTLGTGRDTQYF.

The table lists this clonotype with many counts. The gene calls are TRBV6-1 and TRBJ1-5; no clear D. The CDR3 sequence is 14 residues long. Germline V gives CDR1 MNHNS, CDR2 SASEGT. V was clipped by 1 base and J by 4 bases, with 8 bases between them. In nucleotides, the CDR3 is TGTGCCAGCAGTGAAGAACAGAAGAATCAGCCCCAGCATTTT. It translates to CASSEEQKNQPQHF.